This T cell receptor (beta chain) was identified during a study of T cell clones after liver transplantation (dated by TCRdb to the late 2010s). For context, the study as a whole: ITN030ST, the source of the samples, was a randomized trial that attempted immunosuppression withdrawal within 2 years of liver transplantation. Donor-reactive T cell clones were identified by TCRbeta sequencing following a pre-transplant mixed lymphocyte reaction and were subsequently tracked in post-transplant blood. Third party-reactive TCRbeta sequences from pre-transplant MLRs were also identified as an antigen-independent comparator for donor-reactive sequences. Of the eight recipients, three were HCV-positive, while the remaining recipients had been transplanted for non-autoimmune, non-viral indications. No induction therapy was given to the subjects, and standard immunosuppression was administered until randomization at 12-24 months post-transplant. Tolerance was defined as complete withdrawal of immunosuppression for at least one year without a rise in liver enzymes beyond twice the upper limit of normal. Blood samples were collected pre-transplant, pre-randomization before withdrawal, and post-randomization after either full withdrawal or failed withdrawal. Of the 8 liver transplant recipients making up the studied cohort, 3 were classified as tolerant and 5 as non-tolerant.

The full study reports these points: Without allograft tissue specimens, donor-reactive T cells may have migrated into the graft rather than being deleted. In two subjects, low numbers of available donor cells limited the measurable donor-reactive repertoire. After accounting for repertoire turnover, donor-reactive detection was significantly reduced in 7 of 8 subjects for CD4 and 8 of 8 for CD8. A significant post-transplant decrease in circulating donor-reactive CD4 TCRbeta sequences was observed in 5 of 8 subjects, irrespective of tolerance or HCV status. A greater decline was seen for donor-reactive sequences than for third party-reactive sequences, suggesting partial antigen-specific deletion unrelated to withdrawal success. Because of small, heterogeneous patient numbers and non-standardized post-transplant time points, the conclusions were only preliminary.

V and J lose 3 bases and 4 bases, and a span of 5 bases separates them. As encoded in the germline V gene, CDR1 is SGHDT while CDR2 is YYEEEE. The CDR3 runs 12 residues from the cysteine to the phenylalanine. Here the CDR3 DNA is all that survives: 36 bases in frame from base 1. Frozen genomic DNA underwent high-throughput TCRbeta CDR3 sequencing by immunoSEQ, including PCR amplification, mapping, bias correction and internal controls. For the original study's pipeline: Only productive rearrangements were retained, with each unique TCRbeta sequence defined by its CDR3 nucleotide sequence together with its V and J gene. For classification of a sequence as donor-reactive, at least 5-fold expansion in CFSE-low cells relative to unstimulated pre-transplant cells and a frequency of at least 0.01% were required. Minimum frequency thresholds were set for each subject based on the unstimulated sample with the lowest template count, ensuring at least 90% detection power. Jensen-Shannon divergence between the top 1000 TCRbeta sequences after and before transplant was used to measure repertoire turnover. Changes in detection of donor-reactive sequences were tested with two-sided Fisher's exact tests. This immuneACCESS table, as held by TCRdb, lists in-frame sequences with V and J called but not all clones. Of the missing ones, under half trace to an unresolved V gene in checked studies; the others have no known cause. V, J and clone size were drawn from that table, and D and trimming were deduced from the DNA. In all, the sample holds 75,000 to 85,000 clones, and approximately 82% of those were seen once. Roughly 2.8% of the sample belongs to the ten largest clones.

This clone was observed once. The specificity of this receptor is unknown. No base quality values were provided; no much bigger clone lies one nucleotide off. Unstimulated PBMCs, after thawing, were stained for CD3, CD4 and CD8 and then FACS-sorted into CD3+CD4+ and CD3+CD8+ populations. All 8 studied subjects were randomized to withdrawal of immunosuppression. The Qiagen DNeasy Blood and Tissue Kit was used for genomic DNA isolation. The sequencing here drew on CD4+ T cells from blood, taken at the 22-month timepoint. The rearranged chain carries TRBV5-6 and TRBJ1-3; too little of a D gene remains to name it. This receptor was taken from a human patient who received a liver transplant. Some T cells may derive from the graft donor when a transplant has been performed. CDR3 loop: CASSSLGNTIYF. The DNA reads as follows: TGTGCCAGCAGCTCGCTGGGAAACACCATATATTTT.